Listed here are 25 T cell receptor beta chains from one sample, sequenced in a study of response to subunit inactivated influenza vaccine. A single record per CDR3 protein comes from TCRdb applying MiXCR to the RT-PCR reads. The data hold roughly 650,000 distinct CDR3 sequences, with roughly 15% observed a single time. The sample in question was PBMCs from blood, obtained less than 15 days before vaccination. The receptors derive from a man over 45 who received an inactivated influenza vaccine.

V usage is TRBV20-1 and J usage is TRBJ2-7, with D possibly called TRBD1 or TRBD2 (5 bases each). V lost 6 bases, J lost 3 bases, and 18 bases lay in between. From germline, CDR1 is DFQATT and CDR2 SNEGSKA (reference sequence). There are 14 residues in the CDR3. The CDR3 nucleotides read TGCAGTGCATATACCGGGACGAACGTCTACGAGCAGTACTTC. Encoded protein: CSAYTGTNVYEQYF.

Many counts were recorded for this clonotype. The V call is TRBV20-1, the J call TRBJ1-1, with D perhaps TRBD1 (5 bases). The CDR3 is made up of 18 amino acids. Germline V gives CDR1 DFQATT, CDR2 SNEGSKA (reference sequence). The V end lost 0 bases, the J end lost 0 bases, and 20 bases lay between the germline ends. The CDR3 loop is CSARDWIGAGKLNTEAFF. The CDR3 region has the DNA TGCAGTGCTAGAGATTGGATAGGGGCAGGGAAGTTGAACACTGAAGCTTTCTTT.

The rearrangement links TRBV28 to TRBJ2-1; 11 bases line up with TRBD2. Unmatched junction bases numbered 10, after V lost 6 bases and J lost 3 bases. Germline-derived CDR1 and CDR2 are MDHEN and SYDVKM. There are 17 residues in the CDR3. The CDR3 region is CASRVTRLAGSYNEQFF. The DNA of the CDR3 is TGTGCCAGCAGAGTAACAAGACTAGCGGGGAGCTACAATGAGCAGTTCTTC.

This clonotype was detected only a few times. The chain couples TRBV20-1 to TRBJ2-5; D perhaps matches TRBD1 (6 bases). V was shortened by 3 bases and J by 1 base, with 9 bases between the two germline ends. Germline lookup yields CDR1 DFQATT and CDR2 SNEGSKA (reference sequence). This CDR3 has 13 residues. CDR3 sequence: CSASTRGQETQYF. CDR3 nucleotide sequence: TGCAGTGCTAGTACCAGGGGCCAAGAGACCCAGTACTTC.

CDR3 sequence reads: CSVGGQGLYGYTF. The CDR3 DNA is TGCAGCGTGGGTGGACAGGGTTTGTATGGCTACACCTTC. The chain uses TRBV29-1 and TRBJ1-2; 8 positions match TRBD1. In germline, CDR1 is SQVTM, CDR2 ANQGSEA. Trimming at V came to 6 bases and at J to 5 bases, leaving 8 bases not matched to a gene. This CDR3 region has 13 residues.

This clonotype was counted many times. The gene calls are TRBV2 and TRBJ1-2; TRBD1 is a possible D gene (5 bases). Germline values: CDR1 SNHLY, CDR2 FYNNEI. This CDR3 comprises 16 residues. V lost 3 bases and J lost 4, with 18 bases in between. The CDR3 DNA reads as TGTGCCAGCAGTGACGGCGTCGGGGCGAGGACCTATGGCTACACCTTC. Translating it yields CASSDGVGARTYGYTF.

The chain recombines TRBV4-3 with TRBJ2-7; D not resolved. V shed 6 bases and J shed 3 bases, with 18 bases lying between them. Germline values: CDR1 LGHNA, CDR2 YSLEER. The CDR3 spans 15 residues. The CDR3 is CASRGSHGGVYEQYF. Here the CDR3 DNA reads TGCGCCAGCAGAGGATCCCATGGTGGAGTCTACGAGCAGTACTTC.

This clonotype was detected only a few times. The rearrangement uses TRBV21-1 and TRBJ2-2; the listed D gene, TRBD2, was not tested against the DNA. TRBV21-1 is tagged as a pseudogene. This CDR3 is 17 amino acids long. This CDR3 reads CASSIAVAGDWTGELFF. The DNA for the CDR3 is TGTGCCAGCAGCATTGCGGTAGCGGGAGATTGGACCGGGGAGCTGTTTTTT.

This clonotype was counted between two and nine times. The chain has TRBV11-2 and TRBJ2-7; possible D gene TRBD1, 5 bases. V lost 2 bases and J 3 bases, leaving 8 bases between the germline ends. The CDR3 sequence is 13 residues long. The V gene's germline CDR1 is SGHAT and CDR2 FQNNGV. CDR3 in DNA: TGTGCCAGCAGCTTAAGCGACAGCTACGAGCAGTACTTC. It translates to CASSLSDSYEQYF.

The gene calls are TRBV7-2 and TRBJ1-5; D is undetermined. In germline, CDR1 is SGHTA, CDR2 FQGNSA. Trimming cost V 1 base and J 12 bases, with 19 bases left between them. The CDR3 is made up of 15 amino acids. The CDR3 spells CASSLDRASMVHQHF. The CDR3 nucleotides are TGTGCCAGCAGCTTAGACAGAGCCTCGATGGTGCACCAGCATTTT. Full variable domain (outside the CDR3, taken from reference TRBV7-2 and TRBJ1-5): GAGVSQSPSNKVTEKGKDVELRCDPISGHTALYWYRQSLGQGLEFLIYFQGNSAPDKSGLPSDRFSAERTGGSVSTLTIQRTQQEDSAVYLCASSLDRASMVHQHFGDGTRLSIL.

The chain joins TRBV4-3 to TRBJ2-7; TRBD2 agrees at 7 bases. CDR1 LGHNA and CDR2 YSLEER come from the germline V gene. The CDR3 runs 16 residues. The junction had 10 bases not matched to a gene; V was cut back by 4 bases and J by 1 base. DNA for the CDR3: TGCGCCAGCAGCCTACCTGAAGGGAGGGGATCCTACGAGCAGTACTTC. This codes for CASSLPEGRGSYEQYF.

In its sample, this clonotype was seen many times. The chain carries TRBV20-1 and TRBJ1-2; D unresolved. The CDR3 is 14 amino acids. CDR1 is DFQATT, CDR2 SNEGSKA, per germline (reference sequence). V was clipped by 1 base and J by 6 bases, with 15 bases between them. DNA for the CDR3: TGCAGTGCTAGAGCCGTCAGCTACGTGGATGGCTACACCTTC. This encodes CSARAVSYVDGYTF.

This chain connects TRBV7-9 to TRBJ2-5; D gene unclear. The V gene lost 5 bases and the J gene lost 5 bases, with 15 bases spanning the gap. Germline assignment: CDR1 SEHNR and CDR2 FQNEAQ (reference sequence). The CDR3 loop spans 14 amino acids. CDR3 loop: CASSRLAALETQYF. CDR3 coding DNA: TGTGCCAGCAGCCGACTGGCGGCTTTGGAGACCCAGTACTTC.

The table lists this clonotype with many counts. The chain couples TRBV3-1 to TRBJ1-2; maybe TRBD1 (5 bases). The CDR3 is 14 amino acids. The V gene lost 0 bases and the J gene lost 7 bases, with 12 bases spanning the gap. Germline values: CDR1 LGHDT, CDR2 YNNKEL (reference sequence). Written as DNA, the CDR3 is TGTGCCAGCAGCCAAGAAGGCAGGGTACTTGGCTACACCTTC. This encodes CASSQEGRVLGYTF.

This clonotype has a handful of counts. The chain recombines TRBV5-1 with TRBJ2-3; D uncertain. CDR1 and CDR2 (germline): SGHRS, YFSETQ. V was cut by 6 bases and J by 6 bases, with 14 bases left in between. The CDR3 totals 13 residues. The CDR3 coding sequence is TGCGCCAGCAATGTCGCAGCTGGGGATACGCAGTATTTT. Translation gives CASNVAAGDTQYF.

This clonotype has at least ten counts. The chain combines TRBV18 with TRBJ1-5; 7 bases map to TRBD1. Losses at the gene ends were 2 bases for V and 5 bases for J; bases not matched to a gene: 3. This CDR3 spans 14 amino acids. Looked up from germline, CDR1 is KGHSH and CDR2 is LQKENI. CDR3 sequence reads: CASSPSTGDQPQHF. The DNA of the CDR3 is TGTGCCAGCTCACCATCTACAGGGGATCAGCCCCAGCATTTT.

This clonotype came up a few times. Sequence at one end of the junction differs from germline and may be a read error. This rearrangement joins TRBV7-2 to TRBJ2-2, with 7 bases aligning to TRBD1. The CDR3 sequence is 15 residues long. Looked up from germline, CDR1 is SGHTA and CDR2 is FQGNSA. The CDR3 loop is CASSLGGVSTGELFF. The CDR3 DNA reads TGTGCCAGCAGTTTAGGGGGCGTGAGCACCGGGGAGCTGTTTTTT.

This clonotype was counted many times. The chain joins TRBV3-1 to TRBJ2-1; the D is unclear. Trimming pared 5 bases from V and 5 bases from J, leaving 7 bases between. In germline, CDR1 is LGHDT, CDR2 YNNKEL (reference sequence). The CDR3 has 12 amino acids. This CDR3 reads CASSVRDNEQFF. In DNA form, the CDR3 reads TGTGCCAGCAGCGTCCGGGACAATGAGCAGTTCTTC.

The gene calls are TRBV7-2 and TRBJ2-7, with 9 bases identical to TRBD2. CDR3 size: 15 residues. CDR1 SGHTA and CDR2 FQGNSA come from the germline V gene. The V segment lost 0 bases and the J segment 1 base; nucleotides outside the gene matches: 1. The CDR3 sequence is CASSLAREGSYEQYF. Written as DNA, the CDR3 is TGTGCCAGCAGCTTAGCGCGGGAGGGGTCCTACGAGCAGTACTTC.

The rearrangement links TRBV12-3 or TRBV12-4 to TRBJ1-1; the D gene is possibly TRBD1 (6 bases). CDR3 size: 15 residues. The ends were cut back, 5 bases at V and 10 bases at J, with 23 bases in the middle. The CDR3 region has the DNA TGTGCCAGCAGTAGACGGAGGGGGGCGGGATTGGGAGCTTTCTTT. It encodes CASSRRRGAGLGAFF.

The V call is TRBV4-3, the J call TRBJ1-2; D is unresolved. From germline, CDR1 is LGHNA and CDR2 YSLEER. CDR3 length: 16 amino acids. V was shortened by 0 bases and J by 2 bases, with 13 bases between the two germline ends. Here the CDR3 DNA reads TGCGCCAGCAGCCAAGAAGAGCGCCGAGTGAACTATGGCTACACCTTC. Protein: CASSQEERRVNYGYTF.

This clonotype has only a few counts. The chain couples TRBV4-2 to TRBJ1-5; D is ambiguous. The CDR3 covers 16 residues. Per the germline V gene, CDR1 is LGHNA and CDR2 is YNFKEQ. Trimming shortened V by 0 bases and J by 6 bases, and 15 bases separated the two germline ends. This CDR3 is CASSQEGASLGQPQHF. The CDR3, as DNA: TGTGCCAGCAGCCAAGAAGGCGCCTCTTTAGGTCAGCCCCAGCATTTT.

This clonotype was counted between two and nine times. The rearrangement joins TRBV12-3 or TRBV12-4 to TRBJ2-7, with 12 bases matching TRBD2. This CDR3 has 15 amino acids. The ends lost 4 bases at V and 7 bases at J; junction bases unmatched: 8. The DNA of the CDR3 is TGTGCCAGCAGTTCAGGACTAGCGGGGTCGAGGGAGCAGTACTTC. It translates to CASSSGLAGSREQYF.

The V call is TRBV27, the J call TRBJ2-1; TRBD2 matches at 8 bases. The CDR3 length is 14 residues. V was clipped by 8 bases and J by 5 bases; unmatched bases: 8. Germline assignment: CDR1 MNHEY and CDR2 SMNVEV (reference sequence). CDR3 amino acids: CASGIAGRHNEQFF. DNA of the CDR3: TGTGCCAGCGGAATAGCGGGGAGGCACAATGAGCAGTTCTTC.

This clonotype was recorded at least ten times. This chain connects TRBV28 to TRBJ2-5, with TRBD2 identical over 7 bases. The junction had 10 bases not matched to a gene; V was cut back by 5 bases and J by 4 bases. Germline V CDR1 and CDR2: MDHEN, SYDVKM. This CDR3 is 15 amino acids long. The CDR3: CASSRLRLAVETQYF. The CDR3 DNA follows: TGTGCCAGCAGTCGACTAAGACTAGCCGTAGAGACCCAGTACTTC.